The source of this T cell receptor (beta chain) is a study of cytomegalovirus exposure and HLA in healthy donors. The length of the CDR3 is 15 residues. V lost 3 bases, J lost 5 bases, and 3 bases stayed unmatched. CDR1 and CDR2 from the germline V gene are SGHNT and YYREEE (reference sequence). This clone appeared a single time. PCR used 60 Vbeta primers and 13 Jbeta primers. TCRdb's table, derived via immunoSEQ multiplex PCR, lists solely in-frame clones and lacks some. The table records about 120,000 clones, around 79% of them present only once. The chain has TRBV5-4 and TRBJ2-1; 12 positions match TRBD2. This TCR was sampled from a middle-aged woman in good health and CMV-seronegative. The sequencing sample was made of PBMCs. CDR3 in DNA: TGTGCCAGCAGCTCCACTAGCGGGGGGAACAATGAGCAGTTCTTC. Translated: CASSSTSGGNNEQFF.